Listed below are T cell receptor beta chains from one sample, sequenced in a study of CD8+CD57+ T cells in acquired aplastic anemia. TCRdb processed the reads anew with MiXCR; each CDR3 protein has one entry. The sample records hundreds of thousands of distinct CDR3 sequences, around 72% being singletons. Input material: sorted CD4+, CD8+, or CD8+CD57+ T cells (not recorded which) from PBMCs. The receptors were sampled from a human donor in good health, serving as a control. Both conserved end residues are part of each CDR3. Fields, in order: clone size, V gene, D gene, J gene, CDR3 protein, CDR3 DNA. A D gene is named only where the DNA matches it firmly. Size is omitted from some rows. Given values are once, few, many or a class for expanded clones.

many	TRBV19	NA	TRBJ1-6	CASSIGPGSPLHF	TGTGCCAGTAGTATTGGCCCCGGGTCACCCCTCCACTTT
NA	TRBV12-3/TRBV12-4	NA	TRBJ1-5	CASSMLTENQPQHF	TGTGCCAGCAGTATGTTAACCGAAAATCAGCCCCAGCATTTT
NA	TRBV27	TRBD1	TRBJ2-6	CASSPPGQGITGANVLTF	TGTGCCAGCAGTCCCCCGGGACAGGGAATAACTGGGGCCAACGTCCTGACTTTC
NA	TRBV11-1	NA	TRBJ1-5	CASSGGGEQPQHF	TGTGCCAGCAGCGGGGGGGGCGAACAGCCCCAGCATTTT
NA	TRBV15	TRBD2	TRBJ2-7	CATSRFLAEEQYF	TGTGCCACCAGCAGATTCCTAGCGGAGGAGCAGTACTTC
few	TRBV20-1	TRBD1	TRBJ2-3	CSARSGTGPDTQYF	TGCAGTGCTAGATCCGGGACAGGGCCAGATACGCAGTATTTT
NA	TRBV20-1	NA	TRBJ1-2	CSAQTTGSYGYGYTF	TGCAGTGCTCAAACTACCGGCTCCTACGGCTATGGCTACACCTTC
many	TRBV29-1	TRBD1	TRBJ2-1	CSSSTGTGGVEQFF	TGCAGCTCATCCACGGGGACAGGGGGCGTTGAGCAGTTCTTC
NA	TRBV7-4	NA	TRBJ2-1	CASSYEFWKQFF	TGTGCCAGCAGCTACGAGTTCTGGAAGCAGTTCTTC
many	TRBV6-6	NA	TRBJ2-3	CASSYGGGRTDTQYF	TGTGCCAGCAGTTACGGGGGCGGGCGCACAGATACGCAGTATTTT
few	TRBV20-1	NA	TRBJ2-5	CSARSTGRGETQYF	TGCAGTGCTCGAAGCACAGGGCGCGGGGAGACCCAGTACTTC
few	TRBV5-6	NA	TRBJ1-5	CASSLKGGNYQPQHF	TGTGCCAGCAGCTTGAAAGGGGGAAATTATCAGCCCCAGCATTTT
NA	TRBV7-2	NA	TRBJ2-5	CASNSSSGYEQYFF	TGTGCCAGCAACTCATCTTCGGGATACGAGCAGTACTTCTTC
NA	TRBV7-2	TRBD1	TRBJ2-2	CASSQTGGISAELFF	TGTGCCAGCAGCCAGACAGGGGGTATCAGCGCGGAGCTGTTTTTT
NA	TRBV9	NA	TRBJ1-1	CASSADTEAFF	TGTGCCAGCAGCGCAGACACTGAAGCTTTCTTT
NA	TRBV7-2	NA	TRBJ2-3	CASSERDLAGTDTQYF	TGTGCCAGCAGCGAGAGAGACCTGGCTGGCACAGATACGCAGTATTTT
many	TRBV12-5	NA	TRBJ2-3	CASGLASTDTQYF	TGTGCTAGTGGTTTGGCCAGCACAGATACGCAGTATTTT
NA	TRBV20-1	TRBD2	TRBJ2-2	CSARSLAGITGELSW	TGCAGTGCTAGGTCGCTAGCGGGGATCACCGGGGAGCTGTCTTGG
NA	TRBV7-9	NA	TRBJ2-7	CATSSLLTLSEGSF	TGTGCCACCAGCTCACTCCTCACACTTAGCGAGGGGTCCTTC
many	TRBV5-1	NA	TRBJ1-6	CASSGQSDNSPLHF	TGCGCCAGCAGCGGCCAATCTGATAATTCACCCCTCCACTTT
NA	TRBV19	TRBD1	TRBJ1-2	CASSPPDRGYYGYTF	TGTGCCAGTAGTCCCCCGGACAGGGGGTACTATGGCTACACCTTC
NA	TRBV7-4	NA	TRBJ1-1	CASSGERGNTEAFF	TGTGCCAGCAGCGGAGAAAGGGGAAACACTGAAGCTTTCTTT
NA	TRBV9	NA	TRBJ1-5	CASSVGQVREEHF	TGTGCCAGCAGCGTGGGGCAGGTCCGGGAAGAACATTTT
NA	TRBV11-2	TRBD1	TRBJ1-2	CASSKKDRAYGYTF	TGTGCCAGCAGCAAAAAGGACAGGGCCTATGGCTACACCTTC
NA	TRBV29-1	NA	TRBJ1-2	CSVEDADRNYGYTF	TGCAGCGTTGAAGACGCGGACAGAAACTATGGCTACACCTTC
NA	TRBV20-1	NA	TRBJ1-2	CSARGTWGYTF	TGCAGTGCTAGAGGGACGTGGGGCTACACCTTC
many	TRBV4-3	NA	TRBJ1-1	CASSQGVIGYTEAFF	TGCGCCAGCAGCCAAGGTGTGATTGGGTACACTGAAGCTTTCTTT
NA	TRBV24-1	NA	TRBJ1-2	CATSVLSGAVGLTF	TGTGCCACCAGTGTTTTATCCGGGGCCGTTGGCCTCACTTTC
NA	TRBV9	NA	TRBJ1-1	CASSATPGMNTEAFF	TGTGCCAGCAGCGCTACGCCCGGGATGAACACTGAAGCTTTCTTT
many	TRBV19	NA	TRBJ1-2	CASSTRTVTNYGYTF	TGTGCCAGTAGTACCCGGACAGTCACTAACTATGGCTACACCTTC
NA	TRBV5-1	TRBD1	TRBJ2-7	CASRQGRYEQYF	TGTGCCAGCAGACAGGGGAGGTACGAGCAGTACTTC
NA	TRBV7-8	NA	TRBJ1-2	CATSTAGTGENYGYTF	TGTGCCACCAGCACGGCCGGGACCGGGGAGAACTATGGCTACACCTTC
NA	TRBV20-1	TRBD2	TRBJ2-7	CSARSGGASEQYF	TGCAGTGCTAGAAGCGGGGGGGCGAGCGAGCAGTACTTC
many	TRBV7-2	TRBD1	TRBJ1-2	CASSQGGFRGYTF	TGTGCCAGCAGCCAAGGGGGCTTTAGGGGCTACACCTTC
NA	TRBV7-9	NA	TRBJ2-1	CASSLAGGGSTLHFF	TGTGCCAGCAGCTTAGCAGGGGGTGGTTCAACCCTCCACTTCTTC
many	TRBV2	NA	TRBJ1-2	CASSSLEGNYGYTF	TGTGCCAGCAGTAGCTTGGAGGGGAACTATGGCTACACCTTC
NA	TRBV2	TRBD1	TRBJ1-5	CASSEEDRVRDQPQHF	TGTGCCAGCAGTGAAGAGGACAGGGTACGCGATCAGCCCCAGCATTTT
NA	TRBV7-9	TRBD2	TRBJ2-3	CASSLAGASGGLTDTQYF	TGTGCCAGCAGCTTAGCGGGAGCTAGCGGGGGCCTCACAGATACGCAGTATTTT
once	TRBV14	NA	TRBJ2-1	CASSQTHSVGYNEQFF	TGTGCCAGCAGCCAGACTCATAGCGTAGGATACAATGAGCAGTTCTTC
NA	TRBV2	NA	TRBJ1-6	CASSLLTGGGNSPLHF	TGCGCCAGCAGCTTGCTGACGGGAGGAGGAAATTCACCCCTCCACTTT
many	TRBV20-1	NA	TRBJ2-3	CSAFSEITDTQYF	TGCAGTGCTTTCTCAGAAATCACAGATACGCAGTATTTT
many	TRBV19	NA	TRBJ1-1	CASSTTRDTEAFF	TGTGCCAGTAGTACCACAAGGGACACTGAAGCTTTCTTT
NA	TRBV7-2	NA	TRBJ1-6	CASSLDALALKSFLHF	TGTGCCAGCAGCTTGGACGCTTTAGCCCTTAAATCTTTCCTCCACTTT
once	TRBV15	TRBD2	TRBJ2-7	CASSLAGTYNEQYF	TGTGCCAGCAGCCTAGCGGGGACCTACAATGAGCAGTACTTC
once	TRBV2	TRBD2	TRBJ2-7	CASSLTRSGESYEQYF	TGTGCCAGCAGCTTGACCAGGAGCGGGGAATCCTACGAGCAGTACTTC
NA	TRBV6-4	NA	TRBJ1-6	CASRDSRSPLHF	TGTGCCAGCAGAGACAGTCGATCACCCCTCCACTTT
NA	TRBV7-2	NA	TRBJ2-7	CASSPMKTTVTHDQYF	TGTGCCAGCAGCCCCATGAAAACCACAGTTACTCACGATCAGTACTTC
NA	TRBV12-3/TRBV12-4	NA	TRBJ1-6	CASSDIQGANSPLHF	TGTGCCAGCAGTGACATACAAGGGGCCAATTCACCCCTCCACTTT
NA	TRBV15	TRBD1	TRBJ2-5	CATSLDRGISTHYF	TGTGCTACCAGCTTAGACAGGGGTATTTCGACCCACTACTTC
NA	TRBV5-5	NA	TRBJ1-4	CASSLVTGEKLFF	TGTGCCAGCAGCCTTGTTACAGGGGAAAAACTGTTTTTT
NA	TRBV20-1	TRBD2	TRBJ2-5	CSASILAGAATQYF	TGCAGTGCTAGCATACTAGCGGGGGCCGCGACCCAGTACTTC
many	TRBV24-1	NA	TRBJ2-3	CATSDPEVPSTDTQYF	TGTGCCACCAGTGATCCAGAGGTTCCTAGCACAGATACGCAGTATTTT
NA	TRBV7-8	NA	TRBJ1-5	CASTRAHDEYFGPF	NA
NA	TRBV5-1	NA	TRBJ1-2	CASCVAQGHYGYTF	TGTGCCAGCTGCGTAGCTCAGGGTCACTATGGCTACACCTTC
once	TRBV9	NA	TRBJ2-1	CASSANGIVYVF	TGTGCCAGCAGCGCTAACGGCATAGTCTACGTCTTC
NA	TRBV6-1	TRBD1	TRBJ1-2	CASRPGQTYGYTF	TGTGCCAGTAGACCGGGACAGACATATGGCTACACCTTC
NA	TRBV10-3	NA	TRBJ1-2	CATSTGGAHYGYTF	TGTGCCACCAGTACCGGTGGAGCGCACTATGGCTACACCTTC
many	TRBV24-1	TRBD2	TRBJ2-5	CATSDRGLAKQETQYF	TGTGCCACCAGTGACCGGGGACTAGCCAAGCAAGAGACCCAGTACTTC
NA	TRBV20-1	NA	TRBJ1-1	CSARPGHANTEAFF	TGCAGTGCTAGACCGGGACACGCGAACACTGAAGCTTTCTTT